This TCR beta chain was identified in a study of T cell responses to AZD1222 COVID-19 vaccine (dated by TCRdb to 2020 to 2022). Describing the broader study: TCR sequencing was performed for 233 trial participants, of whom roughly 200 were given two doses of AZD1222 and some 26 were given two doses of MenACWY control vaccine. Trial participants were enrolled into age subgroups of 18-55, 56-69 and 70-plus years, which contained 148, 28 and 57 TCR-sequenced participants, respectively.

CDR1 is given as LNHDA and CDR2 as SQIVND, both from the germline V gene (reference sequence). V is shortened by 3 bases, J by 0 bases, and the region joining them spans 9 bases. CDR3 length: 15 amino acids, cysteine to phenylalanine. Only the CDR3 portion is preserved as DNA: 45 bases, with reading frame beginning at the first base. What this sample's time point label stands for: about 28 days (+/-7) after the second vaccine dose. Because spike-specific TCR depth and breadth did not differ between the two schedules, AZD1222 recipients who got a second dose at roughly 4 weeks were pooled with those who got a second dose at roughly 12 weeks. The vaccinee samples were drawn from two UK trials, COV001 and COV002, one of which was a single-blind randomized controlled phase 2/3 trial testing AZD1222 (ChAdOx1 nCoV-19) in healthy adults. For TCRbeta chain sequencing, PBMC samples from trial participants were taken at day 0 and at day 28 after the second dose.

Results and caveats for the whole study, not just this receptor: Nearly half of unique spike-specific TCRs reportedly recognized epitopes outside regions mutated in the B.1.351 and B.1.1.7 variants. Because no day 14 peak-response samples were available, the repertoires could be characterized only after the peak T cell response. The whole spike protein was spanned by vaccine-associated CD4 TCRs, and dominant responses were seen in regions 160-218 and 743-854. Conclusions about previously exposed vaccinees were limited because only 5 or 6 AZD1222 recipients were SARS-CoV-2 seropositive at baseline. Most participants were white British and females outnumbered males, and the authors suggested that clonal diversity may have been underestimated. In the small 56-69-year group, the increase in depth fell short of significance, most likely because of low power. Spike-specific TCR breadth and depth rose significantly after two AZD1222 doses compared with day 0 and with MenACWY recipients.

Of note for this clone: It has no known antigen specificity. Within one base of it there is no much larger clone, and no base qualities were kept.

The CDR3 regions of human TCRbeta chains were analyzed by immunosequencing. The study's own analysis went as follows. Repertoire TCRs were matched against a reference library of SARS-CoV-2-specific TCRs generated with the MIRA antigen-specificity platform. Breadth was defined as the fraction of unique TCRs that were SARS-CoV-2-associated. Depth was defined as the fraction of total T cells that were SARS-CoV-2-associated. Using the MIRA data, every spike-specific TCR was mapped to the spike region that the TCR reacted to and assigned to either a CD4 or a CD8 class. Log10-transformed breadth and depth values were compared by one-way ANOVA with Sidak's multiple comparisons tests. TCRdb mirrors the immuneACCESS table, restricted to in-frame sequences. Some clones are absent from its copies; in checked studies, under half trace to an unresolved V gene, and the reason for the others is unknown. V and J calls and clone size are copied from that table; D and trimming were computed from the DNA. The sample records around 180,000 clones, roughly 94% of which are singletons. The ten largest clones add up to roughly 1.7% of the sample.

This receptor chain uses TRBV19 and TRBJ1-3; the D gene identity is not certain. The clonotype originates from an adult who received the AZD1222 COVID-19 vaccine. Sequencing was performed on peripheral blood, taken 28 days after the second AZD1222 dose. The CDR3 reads CASSIVPYSGNTIYF. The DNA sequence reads TGTGCCAGTAGTATCGTTCCCTACTCTGGAAACACCATATATTTT.